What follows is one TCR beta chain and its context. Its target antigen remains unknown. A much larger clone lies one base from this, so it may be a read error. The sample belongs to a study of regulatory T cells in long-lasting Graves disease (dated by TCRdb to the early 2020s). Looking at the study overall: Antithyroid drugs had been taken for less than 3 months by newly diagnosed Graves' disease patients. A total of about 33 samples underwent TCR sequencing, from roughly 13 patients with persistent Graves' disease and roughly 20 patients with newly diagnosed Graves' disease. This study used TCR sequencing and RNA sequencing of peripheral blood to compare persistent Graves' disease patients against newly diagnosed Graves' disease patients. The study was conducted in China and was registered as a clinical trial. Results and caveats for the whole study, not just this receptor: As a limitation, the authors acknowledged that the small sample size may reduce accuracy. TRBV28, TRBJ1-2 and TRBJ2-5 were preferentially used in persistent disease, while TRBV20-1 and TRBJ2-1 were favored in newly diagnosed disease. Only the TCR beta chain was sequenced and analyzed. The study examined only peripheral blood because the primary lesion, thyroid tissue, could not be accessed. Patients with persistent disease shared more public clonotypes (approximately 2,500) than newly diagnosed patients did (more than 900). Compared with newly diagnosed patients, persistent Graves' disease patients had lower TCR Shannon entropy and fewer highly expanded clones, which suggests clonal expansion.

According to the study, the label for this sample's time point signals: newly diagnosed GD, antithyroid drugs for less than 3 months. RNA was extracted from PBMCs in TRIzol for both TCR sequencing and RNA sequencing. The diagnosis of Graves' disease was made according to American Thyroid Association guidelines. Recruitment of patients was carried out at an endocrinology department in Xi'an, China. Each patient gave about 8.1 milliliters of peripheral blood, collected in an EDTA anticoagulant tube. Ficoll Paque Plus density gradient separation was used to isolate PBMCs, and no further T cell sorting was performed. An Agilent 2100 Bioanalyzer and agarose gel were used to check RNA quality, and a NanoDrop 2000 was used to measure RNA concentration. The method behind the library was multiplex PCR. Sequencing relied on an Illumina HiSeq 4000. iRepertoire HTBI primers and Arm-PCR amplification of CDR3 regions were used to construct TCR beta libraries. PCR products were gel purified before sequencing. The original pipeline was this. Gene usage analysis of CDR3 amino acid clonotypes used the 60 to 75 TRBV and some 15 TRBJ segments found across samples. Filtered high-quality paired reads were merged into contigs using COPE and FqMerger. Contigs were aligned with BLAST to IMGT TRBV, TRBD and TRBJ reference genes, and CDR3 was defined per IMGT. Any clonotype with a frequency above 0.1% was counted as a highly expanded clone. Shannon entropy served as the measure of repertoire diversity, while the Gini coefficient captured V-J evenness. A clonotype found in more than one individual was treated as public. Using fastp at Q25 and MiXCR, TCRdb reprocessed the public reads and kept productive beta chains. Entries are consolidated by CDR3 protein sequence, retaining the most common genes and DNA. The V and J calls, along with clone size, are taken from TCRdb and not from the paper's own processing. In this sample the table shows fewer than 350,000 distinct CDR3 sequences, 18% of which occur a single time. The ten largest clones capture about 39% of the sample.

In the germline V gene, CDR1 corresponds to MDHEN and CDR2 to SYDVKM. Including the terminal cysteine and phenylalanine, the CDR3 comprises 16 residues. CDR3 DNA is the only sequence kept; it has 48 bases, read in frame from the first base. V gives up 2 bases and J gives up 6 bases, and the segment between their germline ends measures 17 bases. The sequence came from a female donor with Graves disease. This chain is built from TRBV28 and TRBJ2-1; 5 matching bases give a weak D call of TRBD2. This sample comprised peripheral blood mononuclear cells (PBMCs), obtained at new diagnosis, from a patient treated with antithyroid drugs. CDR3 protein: CASSLMEEWEPNEQFF. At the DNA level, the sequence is TGTGCCAGCAGTTTAATGGAGGAGTGGGAGCCCAATGAGCAGTTCTTC.